The subject of this entry is one T cell receptor (beta chain). The antigen is unknown. In germline, CDR1 is SGHDT, CDR2 YYEEEE. With 3 bases removed from V and 2 bases from J, the gap between germline ends came to 9 bases. The CDR3 totals 13 residues. The data stem from a study of shared clonotypes between healthy human individuals. Looking at the study overall: The cohort comprised a couple of women and a few men. Their ages spanned 18 to 49 years. Study-level results: Limited genetic and exposure-history diversity came from having few donors.

Assay used: immunoSEQ multiplex PCR; TCRdb lists only in-frame clones, some missing. Here the sample spans about 2 million clones, about 95% being singletons. The naive CD8 fraction comprised CD45RO-negative cells positively selected for CCR7 and excluded terminally differentiated effector memory CD45RA+ cells. Everyone who donated was a Caucasian adult who lived in Nashville, Tennessee. This TCR derives from a man aged 18-30 years in good health. The sample was naive CD8+ T cells sorted from blood. The chain links TRBV5-6 to TRBJ2-7, with D perhaps TRBD1 or TRBD2 (5 bases each). CDR3 loop: CASSSQGPYEQYF. CDR3 DNA: TGTGCCAGCAGCTCTCAGGGACCCTACGAGCAGTACTTC. The variable domain in full, completed from reference TRBV5-6 and TRBJ2-7, reads DAGVTQSPTHLIKTRGQQVTLRCSPKSGHDTVSWYQQALGQGPQFIFQYYEEEERQRGNFPDRFSGHQFPNYSSELNVNALLLGDSALYLCASSSQGPYEQYFGPGTRLTVT.